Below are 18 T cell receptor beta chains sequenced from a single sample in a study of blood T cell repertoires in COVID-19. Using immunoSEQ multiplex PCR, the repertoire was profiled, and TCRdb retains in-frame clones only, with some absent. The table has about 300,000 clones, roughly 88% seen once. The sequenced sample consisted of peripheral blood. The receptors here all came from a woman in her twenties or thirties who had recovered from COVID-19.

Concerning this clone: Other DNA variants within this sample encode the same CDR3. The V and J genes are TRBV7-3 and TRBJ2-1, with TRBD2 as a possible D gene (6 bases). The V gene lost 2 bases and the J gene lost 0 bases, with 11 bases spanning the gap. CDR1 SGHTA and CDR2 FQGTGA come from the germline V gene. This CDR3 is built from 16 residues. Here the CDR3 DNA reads TGTGCCAGCAGCTTATTTAGCGGAAGCTCCTACAATGAGCAGTTCTTC. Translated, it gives CASSLFSGSSYNEQFF. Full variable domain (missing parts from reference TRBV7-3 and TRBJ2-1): GAGVSQTPSNKVTEKGKYVELRCDPISGHTALYWYRQSLGQGPEFLIYFQGTGAADDSGLPNDRFFAVRPEGSVSTLKIQRTERGDSAVYLCASSLFSGSSYNEQFFGPGTRLTVL.

CDR3 protein: CASSQVTGTVVYEQYF. The CDR3 DNA reads as TGTGCCAGCAGCCAAGTTACCGGGACTGTTGTCTACGAGCAGTACTTC. The rearrangement links TRBV3-1 (or the pseudogene TRBV3-2) to TRBJ2-7; the D gene is possibly TRBD2 (6 bases). V dropped 1 base and J dropped 3 bases, with 16 bases sitting between them. The CDR3 has 16 residues. The germline CDR1 and CDR2 sequences are LGHDT and YNNKEL (reference sequence).

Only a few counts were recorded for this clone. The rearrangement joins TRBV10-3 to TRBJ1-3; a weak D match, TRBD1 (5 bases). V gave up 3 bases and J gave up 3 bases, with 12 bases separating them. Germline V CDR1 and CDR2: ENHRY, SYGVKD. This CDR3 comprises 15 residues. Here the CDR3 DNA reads TGTGCCATCAGTGATACGGGGGTCGGTGGAAACACCATATATTTT. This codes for CAISDTGVGGNTIYF.

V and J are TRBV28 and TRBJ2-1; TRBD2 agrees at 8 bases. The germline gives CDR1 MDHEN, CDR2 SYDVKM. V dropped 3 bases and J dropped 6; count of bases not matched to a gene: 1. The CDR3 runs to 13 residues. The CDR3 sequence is CASSFGTSNEQFF. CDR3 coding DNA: TGTGCCAGCAGTTTCGGGACTAGCAATGAGCAGTTCTTC.

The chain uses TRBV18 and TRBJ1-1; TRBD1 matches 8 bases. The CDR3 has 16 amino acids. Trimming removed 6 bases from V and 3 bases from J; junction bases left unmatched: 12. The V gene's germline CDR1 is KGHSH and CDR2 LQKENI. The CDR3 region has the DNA TGTGCCAGCTCGCTCATACGACAGGGGAGGGACACTGAAGCTTTCTTT. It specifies CASSLIRQGRDTEAFF.

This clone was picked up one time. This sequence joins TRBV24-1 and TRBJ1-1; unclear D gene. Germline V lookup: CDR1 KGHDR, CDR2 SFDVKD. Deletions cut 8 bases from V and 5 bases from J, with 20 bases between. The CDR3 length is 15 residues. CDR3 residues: CATKDPDSQLTEAFF. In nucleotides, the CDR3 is TGTGCCACCAAAGACCCGGACTCCCAGCTAACTGAAGCTTTCTTT.

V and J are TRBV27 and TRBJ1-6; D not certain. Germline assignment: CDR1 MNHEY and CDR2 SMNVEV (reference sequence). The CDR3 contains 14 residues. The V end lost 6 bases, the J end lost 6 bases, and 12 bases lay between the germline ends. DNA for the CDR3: TGTGCCAGCAGCCCAGGTGGTCTTAATTCACCCCTCCACTTT. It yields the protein CASSPGGLNSPLHF.

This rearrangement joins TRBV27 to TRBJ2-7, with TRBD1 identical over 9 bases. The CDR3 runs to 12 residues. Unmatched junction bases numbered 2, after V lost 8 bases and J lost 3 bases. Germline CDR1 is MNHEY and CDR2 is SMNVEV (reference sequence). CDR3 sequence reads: CASGQGLYEQYF. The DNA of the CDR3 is TGTGCCAGCGGACAGGGGCTCTACGAGCAGTACTTC.

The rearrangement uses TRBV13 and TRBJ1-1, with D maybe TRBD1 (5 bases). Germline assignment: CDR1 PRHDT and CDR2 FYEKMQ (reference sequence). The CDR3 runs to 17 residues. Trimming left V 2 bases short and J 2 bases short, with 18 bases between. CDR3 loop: CASSLSSLRGFNTEAFF. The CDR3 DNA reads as TGTGCCAGCAGCTTAAGTAGTCTAAGGGGATTTAACACTGAAGCTTTCTTT.

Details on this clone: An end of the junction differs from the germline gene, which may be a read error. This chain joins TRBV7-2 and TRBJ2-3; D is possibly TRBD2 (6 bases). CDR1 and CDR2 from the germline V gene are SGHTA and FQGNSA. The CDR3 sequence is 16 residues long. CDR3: CASSPRRAEGTDTQYF. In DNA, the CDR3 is TGTGCCAGCAGCCCCCGTAGAGCGGAGGGCACGGATACGCAGTATTTT.

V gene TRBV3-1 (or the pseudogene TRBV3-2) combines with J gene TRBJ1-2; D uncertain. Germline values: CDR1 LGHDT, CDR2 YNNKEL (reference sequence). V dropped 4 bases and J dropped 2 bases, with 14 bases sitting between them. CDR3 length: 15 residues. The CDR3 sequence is CASSRVPEKNYGYTF. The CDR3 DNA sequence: TGTGCCAGCAGCCGTGTACCGGAGAAAAACTATGGCTACACCTTC.

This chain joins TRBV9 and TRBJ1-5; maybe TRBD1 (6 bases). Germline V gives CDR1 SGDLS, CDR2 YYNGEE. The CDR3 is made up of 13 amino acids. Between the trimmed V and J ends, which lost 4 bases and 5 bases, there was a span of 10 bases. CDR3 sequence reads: CASSSRGDQPQHF. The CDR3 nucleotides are TGTGCCAGCAGCTCCAGGGGAGATCAGCCCCAGCATTTT.

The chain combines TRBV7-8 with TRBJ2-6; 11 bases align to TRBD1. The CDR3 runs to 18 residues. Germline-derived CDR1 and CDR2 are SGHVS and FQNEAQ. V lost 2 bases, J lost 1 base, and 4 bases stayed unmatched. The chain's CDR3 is CASSLTGQGASGANVLTF. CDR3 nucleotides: TGTGCCAGCAGCTTAACTGGACAGGGGGCGTCTGGGGCCAACGTCCTGACTTTC. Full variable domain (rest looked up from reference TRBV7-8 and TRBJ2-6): GAGVSQSPRYKVAKRGQDVALRCDPISGHVSLFWYQQALGQGPEFLTYFQNEAQLDKSGLPSDRFFAERPEGSVSTLKIQRTQQEDSAVYLCASSLTGQGASGANVLTFGAGSRLTVL.

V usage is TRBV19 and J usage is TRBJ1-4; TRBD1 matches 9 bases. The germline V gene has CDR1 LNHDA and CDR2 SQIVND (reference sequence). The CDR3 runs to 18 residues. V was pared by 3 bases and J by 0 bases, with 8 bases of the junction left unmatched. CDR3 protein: CASSMDRGAPATNEKLFF. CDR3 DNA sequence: TGTGCCAGTAGTATGGACAGGGGCGCACCAGCAACTAATGAAAAACTGTTTTTT.

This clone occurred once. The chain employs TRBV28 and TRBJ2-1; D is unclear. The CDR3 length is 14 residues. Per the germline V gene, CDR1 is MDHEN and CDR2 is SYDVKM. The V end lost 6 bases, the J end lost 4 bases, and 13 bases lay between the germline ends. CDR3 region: CASRIGQFYNEQFF. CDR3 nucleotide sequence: TGTGCCAGCAGAATTGGTCAGTTTTACAATGAGCAGTTCTTC.

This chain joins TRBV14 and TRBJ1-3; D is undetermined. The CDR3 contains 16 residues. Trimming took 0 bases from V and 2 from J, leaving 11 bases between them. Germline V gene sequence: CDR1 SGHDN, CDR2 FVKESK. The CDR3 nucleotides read TGTGCCAGCAGCCAAGATCCCCCCAGTCCTGGAAACACCATATATTTT. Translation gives CASSQDPPSPGNTIYF.

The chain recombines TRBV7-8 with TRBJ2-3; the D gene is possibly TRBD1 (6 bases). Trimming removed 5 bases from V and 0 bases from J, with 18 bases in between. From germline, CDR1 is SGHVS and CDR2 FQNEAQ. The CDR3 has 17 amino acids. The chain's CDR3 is CASSELPTGTSTDTQYF. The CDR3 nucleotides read TGTGCCAGCAGCGAACTCCCGACAGGAACAAGCACAGATACGCAGTATTTT.

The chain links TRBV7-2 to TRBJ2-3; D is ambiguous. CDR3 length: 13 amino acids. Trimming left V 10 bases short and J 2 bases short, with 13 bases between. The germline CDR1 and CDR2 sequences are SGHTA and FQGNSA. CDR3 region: CATLMEPTDTQYF. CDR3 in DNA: TGTGCCACCTTAATGGAGCCCACAGATACGCAGTATTTT.